Presented here are 3 T cell receptor beta chains from one specimen sequenced in a study of glioma-infiltrating T cells. TCR alpha and beta CDR3 regions were amplified from RNA using iRepertoire nested multiplex PCR. TCRdb redid the calling of the multiplex PCR reads with MiXCR, one entry per CDR3 protein. Here the sample spans 400,000 or so distinct CDR3 sequences, around 45% being singletons. The sequencing sample was made of glioma tissue, nonneoplastic brain tissue, or PBMCs (not recorded which). The receptors here all came from a human donor with low-grade glioma or glioblastoma, undergoing nonglioma brain surgery, or in good health (not recorded which).

This clonotype was counted only a few times. This chain connects TRBV28 to TRBJ2-5; the match to TRBD2 covers 10 bases. The V and J ends lost 3 bases and 5 bases, in that order; junction bases with no gene match: 9. Germline CDR1 MDHEN, CDR2 SYDVKM. There are 16 residues in the CDR3. The CDR3 protein is CASSFRPAGGEETQYF. In DNA, the CDR3 is TGTGCCAGCAGTTTCCGGCCAGCGGGAGGGGAGGAGACCCAGTACTTC.

With respect to this clonotype: Germline is not matched at one junction end, which may reflect a read error. The chain joins TRBV15 to TRBJ1-2; no firm D call. This CDR3 has 17 residues. Germline CDR1 and CDR2: LNHNV and YYDKDF (reference sequence). CDR3 DNA: TGTGTCACCAGCAGAGATCTGCTCGAGGGAGAACGGGATGGCTACACCTTC. Amino acid sequence: CVTSRDLLEGERDGYTF.

The chain couples TRBV20-1 to TRBJ2-1, with 8 bases matching TRBD2. CDR3 size: 16 residues. V shed 3 bases, J shed 5 bases, and the junction held 12 bases outside the gene matches. Per germline, CDR1 DFQATT and CDR2 SNEGSKA (reference sequence). The CDR3 nucleotides are TGCAGTGCTAGGAAGGGGACTAGAGGGAGTGACAATGAGCAGTTCTTC. This gives the protein CSARKGTRGSDNEQFF.